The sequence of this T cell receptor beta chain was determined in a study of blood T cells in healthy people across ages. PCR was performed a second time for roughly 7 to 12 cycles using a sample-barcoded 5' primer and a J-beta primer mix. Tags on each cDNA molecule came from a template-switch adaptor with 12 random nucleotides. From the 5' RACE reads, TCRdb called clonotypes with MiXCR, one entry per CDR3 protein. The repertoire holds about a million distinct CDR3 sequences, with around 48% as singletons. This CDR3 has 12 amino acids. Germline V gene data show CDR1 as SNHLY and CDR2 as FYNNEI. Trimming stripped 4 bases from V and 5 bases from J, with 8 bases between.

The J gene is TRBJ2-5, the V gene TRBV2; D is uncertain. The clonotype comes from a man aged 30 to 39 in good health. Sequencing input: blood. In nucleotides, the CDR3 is TGTGCCAGCAGTGGTTTAGTGGAGACCCAGTACTTC. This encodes CASSGLVETQYF.